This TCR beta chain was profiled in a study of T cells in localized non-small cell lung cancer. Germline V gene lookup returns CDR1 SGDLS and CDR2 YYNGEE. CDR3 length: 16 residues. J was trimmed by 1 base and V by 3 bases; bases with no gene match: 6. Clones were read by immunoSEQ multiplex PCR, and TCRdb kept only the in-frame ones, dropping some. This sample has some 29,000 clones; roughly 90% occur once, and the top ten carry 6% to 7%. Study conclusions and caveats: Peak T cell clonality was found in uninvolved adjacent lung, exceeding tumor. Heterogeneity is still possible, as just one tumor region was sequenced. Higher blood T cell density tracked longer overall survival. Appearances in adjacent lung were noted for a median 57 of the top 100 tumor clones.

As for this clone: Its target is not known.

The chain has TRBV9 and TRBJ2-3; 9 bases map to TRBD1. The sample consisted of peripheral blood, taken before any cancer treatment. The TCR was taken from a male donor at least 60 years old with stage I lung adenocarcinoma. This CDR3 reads CASSATGQGGTDTQYF. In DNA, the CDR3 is TGTGCCAGCAGCGCTACGGGACAGGGAGGCACAGATACGCAGTATTTT.